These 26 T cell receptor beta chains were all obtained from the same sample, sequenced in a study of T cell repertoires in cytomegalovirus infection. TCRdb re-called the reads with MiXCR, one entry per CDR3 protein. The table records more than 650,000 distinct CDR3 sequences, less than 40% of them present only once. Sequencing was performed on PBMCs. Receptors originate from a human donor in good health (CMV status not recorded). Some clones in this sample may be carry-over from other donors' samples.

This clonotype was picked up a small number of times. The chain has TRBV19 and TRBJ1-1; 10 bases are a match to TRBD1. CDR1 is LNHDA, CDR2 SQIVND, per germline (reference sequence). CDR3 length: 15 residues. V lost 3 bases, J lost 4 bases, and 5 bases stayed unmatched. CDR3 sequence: CASSIDWTGGTEAFF. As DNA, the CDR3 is TGTGCCAGTAGTATCGATTGGACAGGGGGCACTGAAGCTTTCTTT.

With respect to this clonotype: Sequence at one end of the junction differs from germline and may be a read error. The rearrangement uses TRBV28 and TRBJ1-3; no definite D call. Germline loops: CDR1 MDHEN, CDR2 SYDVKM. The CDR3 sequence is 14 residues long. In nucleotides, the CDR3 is TGTGCCAGCAGTTTAAGGACGAGACGAAAGACCATATATTTT. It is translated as CASSLRTRRKTIYF.

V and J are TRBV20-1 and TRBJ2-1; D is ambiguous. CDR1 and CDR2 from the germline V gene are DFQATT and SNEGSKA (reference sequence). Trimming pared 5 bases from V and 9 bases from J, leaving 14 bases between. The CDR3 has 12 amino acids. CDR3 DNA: TGCAGTGCTTCGACGCGTTCGGGTGAGCAGTTCTTC. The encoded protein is CSASTRSGEQFF.

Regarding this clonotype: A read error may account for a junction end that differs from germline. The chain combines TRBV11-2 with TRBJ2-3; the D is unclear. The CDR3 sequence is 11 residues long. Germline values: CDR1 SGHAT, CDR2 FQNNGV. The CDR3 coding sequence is TGTGCCTGCAGCCATGGGGATACGCAGTATTTT. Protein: CACSHGDTQYF.

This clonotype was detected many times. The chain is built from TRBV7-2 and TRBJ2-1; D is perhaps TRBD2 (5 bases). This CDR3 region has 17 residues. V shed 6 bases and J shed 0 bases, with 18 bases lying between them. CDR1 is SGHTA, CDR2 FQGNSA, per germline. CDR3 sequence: CASSFLGSGFSYNEQFF. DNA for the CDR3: TGTGCCAGCAGTTTCCTCGGAAGCGGATTCTCCTACAATGAGCAGTTCTTC.

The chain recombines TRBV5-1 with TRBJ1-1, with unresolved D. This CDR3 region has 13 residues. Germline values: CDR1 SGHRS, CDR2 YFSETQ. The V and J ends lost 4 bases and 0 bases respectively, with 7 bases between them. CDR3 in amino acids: CASSSSMNTEAFF. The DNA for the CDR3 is TGCGCCAGCAGCAGCTCGATGAACACTGAAGCTTTCTTT.

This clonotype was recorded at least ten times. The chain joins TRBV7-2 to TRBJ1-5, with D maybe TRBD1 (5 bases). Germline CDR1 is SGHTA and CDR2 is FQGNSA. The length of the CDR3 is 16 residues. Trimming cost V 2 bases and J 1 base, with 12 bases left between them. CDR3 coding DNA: TGTGCCAGCAGCTTAATTGGGGGGACGAGCAATCAGCCCCAGCATTTT. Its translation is CASSLIGGTSNQPQHF. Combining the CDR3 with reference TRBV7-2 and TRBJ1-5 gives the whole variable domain GAGVSQSPSNKVTEKGKDVELRCDPISGHTALYWYRQSLGQGLEFLIYFQGNSAPDKSGLPSDRFSAERTGGSVSTLTIQRTQQEDSAVYLCASSLIGGTSNQPQHFGDGTRLSIL.

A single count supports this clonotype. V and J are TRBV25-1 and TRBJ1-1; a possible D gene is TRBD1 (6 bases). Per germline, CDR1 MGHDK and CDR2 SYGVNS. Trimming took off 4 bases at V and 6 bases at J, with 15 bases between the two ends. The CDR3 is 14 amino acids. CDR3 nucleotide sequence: TGTGCCAGCAGTGGTCAGGGGTATTCGTCTGAAGCTTTCTTT. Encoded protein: CASSGQGYSSEAFF.

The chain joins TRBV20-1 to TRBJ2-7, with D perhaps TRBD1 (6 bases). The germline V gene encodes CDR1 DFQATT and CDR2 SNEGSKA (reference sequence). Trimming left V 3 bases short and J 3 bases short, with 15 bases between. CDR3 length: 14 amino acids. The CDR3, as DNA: TGCAGTGCTAGTCATGGGACATCCAGCTACGAGCAGTACTTC. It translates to CSASHGTSSYEQYF.

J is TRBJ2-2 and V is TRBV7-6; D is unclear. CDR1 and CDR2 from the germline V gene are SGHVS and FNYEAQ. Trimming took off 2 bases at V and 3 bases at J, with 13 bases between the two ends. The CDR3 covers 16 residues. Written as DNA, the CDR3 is TGTGCCAGCAGCTTAATCGTCGGGCCAGACACCGGGGAGCTGTTTTTT. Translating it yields CASSLIVGPDTGELFF.

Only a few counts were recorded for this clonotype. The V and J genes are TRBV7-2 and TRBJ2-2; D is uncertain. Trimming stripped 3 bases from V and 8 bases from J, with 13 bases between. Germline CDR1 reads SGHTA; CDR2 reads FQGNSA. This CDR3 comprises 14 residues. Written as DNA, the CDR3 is TGTGCCAGCAGCTTTGGGGTTTTTTCAGGGGAGCTGTTTTTT. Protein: CASSFGVFSGELFF.

In DNA, the CDR3 is TGTGCCATTAGGAAACAGACTAGCGGGAGCTTCTACAATGAGCAGTTCTTC. Its protein product is CAIRKQTSGSFYNEQFF. This sequence joins TRBV19 and TRBJ2-1, with 12 bases aligning to TRBD2. CDR3 length: 17 amino acids. V lost 10 bases to trimming and J lost 3 bases; unmatched junction nucleotides: 13. Germline lookup yields CDR1 LNHDA and CDR2 SQIVND (reference sequence). Using reference TRBV19 and TRBJ2-1 for the parts outside the CDR3, the full variable domain is DGGITQSPKYLFRKEGQNVTLSCEQNLNHDAMYWYRQDPGQGLRLIYYSQIVNDFQKGDIAEGYSVSREKKESFPLTVTSAQKNPTAFYLCAIRKQTSGSFYNEQFFGPGTRLTVL.

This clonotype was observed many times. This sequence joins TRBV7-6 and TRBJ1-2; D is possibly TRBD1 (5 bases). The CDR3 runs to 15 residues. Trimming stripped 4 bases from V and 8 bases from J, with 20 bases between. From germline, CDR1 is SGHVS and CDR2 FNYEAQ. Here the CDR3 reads CASSSLSGTLGGYTF. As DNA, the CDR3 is TGTGCCAGCAGCTCCCTCTCCGGGACCCTCGGGGGCTACACCTTC.

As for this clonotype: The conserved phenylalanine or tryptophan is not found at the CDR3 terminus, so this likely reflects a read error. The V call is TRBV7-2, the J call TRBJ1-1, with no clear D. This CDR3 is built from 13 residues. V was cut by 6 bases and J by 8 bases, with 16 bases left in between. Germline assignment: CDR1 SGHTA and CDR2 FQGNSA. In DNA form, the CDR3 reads TGTGCCAGCAGTCTACCGGGGTTCACGGAAGCTTTCTTG. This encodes CASSLPGFTEAFL.

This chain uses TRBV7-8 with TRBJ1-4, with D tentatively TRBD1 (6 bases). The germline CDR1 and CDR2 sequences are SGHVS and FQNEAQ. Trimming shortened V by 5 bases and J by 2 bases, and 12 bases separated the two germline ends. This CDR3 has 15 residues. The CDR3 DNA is TGTGCCAGCAGCGCTACAGGGATTACTAATGAAAAACTGTTTTTT. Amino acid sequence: CASSATGITNEKLFF.

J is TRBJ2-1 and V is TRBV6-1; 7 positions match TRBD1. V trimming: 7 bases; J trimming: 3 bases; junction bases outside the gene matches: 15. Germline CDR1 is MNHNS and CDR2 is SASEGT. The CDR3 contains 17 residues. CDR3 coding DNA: TGTGCCAGCACTCTCAACGGATTAGGGGGCGGCTACAATGAGCAGTTCTTC. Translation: CASTLNGLGGGYNEQFF.

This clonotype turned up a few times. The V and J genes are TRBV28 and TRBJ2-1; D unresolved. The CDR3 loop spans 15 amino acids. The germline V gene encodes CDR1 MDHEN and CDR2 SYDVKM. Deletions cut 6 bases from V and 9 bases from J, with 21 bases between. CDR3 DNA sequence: TGTGCCAGCAGAGCATCAAGGATTAGTTCGGGTGAGCAGTTCTTC. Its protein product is CASRASRISSGEQFF. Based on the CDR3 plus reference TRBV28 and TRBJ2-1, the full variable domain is DVKVTQSSRYLVKRTGEKVFLECVQDMDHENMFWYRQDPGLGLRLIYFSYDVKMKEKGDIPEGYSVSREKKERFSLILESASTNQTSMYLCASRASRISSGEQFFGPGTRLTVL.

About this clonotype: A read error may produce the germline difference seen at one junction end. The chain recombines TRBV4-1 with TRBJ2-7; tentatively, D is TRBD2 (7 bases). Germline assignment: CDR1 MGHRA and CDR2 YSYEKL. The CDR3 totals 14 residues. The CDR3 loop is CASSQGGGVYEQYF. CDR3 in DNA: TGTGCCAGCAGCCAAGGGGGGGGCGTATACGAGCAGTACTTC.

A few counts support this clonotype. The CDR3 loop reads CASSPGRVSTEAFF. CDR3 coding DNA: TGTGCCAGCAGCCCGGGGAGGGTAAGCACTGAAGCTTTCTTT. This rearrangement joins TRBV7-2 to TRBJ1-1; D remains unclear. The germline V and J ends were trimmed by 5 bases and 4 bases, with 14 bases remaining between them. This CDR3 has 14 amino acids. Germline assignment: CDR1 SGHTA and CDR2 FQGNSA.

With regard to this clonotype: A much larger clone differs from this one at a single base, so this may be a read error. The CDR3 nucleotides are TGTGCCACCAGCGCGGGACAAACAACTAATGAAAACCTGTTTTTT. This codes for CATSAGQTTNENLFF. The genes are TRBV24-1 and TRBJ1-4, with D possibly TRBD1 on 6 matching bases. The CDR3 extends over 15 amino acids. CDR1 and CDR2 from the germline V gene are KGHDR and SFDVKD.

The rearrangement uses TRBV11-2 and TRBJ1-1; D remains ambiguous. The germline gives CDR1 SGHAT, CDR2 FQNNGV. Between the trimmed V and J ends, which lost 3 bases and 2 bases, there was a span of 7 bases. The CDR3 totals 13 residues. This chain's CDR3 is CASSFKPNTEAFF. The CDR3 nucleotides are TGTGCCAGCAGCTTCAAACCTAACACTGAAGCTTTCTTT.

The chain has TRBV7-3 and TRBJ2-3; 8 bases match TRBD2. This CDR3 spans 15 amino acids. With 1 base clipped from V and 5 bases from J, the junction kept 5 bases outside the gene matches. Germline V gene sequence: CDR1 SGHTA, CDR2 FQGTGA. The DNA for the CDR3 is TGTGCCAGCAGCTTAAGGAGCGGGGGTATAGATACGCAGTATTTT. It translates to CASSLRSGGIDTQYF.

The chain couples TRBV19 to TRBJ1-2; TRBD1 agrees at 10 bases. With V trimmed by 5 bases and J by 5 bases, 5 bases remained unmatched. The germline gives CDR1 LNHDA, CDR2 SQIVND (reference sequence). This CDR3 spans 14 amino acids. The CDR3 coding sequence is TGTGCCAGTAGTTCGGGACAGGGGTGGTATGGCTACACCTTC. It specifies CASSSGQGWYGYTF.

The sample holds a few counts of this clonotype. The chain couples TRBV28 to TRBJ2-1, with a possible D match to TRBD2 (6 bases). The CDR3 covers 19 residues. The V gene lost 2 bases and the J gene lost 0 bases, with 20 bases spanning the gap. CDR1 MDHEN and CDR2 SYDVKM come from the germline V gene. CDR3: CASSLMAGPITSSYNEQFF. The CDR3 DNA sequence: TGTGCCAGCAGTTTAATGGCGGGGCCCATTACTAGCTCCTACAATGAGCAGTTCTTC. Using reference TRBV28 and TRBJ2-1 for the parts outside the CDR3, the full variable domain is DVKVTQSSRYLVKRTGEKVFLECVQDMDHENMFWYRQDPGLGLRLIYFSYDVKMKEKGDIPEGYSVSREKKERFSLILESASTNQTSMYLCASSLMAGPITSSYNEQFFGPGTRLTVL.

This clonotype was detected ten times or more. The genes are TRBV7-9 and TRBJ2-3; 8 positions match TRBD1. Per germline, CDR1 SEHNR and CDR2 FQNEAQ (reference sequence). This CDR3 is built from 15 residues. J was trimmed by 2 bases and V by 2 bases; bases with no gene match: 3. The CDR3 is CASSLNRGTTDTQYF. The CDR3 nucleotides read TGTGCCAGCAGCTTAAACAGGGGGACCACAGATACGCAGTATTTT.

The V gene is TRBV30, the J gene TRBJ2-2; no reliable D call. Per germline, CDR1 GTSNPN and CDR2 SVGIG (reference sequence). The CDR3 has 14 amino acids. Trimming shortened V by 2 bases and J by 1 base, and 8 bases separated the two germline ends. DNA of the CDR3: TGTGCCTGGAGTAATAGACAGAACACCGGGGAGCTGTTTTTT. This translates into CAWSNRQNTGELFF.